This T cell receptor (beta chain) was obtained from a study of cytomegalovirus exposure and HLA in healthy donors. Germline CDR1 and CDR2: SQVTM and ANQGSEA. Germline trimming cut 8 bases from V and 5 bases from J; bases unmatched to any gene: 4. The CDR3 length is 11 residues. Vbeta (60) and Jbeta (13) primers were used in the PCR. The table came from immunoSEQ multiplex PCR; TCRdb's copy has only in-frame clones and leaves some out. Found here are about 130,000 clones, 78% of them singletons; the top ten hold 9.5% to 13%. To note about this clone: The antigen is unknown.

General study points: The productive fraction for most TCR beta V segments was about 90% or about 30% in an earlier analysis. In a later analysis, approximately 18,000 TCR beta sequences were associated with HLA alleles at 0.05 false discovery rate. When analyzed later, a missense DCLRE1C variant was found to be linked to TCR beta V- and J-gene trimming.

The V gene is TRBV29-1, the J gene TRBJ2-5, with TRBD1 matching over 8 bases. The sample consisted of PBMCs. This sequence originates from a man aged 25 to 40 in good health and CMV-seropositive. This CDR3 reads CSIRTGETQYF. CDR3 in DNA: TGCAGCATAAGGACAGGGGAGACCCAGTACTTC.